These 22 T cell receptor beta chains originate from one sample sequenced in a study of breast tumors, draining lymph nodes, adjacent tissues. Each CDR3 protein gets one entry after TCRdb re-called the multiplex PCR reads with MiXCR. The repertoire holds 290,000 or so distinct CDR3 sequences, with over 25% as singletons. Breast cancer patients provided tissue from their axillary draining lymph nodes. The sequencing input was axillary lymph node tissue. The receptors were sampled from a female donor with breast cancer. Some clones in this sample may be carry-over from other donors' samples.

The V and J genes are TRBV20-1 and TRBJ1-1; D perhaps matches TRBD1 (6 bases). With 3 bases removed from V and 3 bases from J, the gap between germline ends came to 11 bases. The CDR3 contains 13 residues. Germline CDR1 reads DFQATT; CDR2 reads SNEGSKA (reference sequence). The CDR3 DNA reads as TGCAGTGCTAGCGGGGGCCTGGACACTGAAGCTTTCTTT. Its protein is CSASGGLDTEAFF.

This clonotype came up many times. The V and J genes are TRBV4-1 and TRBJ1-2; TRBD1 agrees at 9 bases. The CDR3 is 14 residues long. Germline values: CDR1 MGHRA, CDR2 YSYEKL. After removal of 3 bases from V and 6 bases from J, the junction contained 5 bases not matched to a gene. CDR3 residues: CASSQGQGRHGYTF. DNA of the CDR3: TGCGCCAGCAGCCAGGGACAGGGTAGGCATGGCTACACCTTC.

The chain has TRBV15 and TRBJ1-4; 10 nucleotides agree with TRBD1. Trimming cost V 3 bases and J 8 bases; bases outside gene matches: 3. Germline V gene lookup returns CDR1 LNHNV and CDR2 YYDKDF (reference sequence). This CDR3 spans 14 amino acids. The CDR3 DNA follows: TGTGCCACCAGCAGCGTGGACAGGGGGGAAAAACTGTTTTTT. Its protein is CATSSVDRGEKLFF.

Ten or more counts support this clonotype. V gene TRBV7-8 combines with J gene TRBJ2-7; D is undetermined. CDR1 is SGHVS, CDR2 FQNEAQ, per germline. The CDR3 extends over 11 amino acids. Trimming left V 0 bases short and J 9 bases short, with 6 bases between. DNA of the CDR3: TGTGCCAGCAGCTTAGCGGGTTGGCAGTACTTC. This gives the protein CASSLAGWQYF.

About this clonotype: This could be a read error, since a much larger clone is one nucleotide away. CDR3 amino acids: CATSRIGLAGGTGELFF. The CDR3 nucleotides are TGTGCCACCAGCAGAATAGGACTAGCGGGGGGTACCGGGGAGCTGTTTTTT. This chain connects TRBV15 to TRBJ2-2; 14 positions match TRBD2. The CDR3 length is 17 residues. V was clipped by 2 bases and J by 5 bases; unmatched bases: 4. Germline CDR1 reads LNHNV; CDR2 reads YYDKDF (reference sequence).

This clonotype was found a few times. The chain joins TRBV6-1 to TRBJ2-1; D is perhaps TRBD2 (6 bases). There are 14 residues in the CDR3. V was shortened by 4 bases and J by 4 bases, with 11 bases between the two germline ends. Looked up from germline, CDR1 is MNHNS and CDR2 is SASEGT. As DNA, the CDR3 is TGTGCCAGCAGTGTAGGAGGGAAATACAATGAGCAGTTCTTC. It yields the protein CASSVGGKYNEQFF.

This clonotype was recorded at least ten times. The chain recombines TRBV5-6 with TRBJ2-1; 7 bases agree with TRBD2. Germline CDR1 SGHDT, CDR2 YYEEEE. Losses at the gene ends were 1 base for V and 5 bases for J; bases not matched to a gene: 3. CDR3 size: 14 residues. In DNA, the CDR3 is TGTGCCAGCAGCTTGCGGCTAGCGGACAATGAGCAGTTCTTC. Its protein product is CASSLRLADNEQFF.

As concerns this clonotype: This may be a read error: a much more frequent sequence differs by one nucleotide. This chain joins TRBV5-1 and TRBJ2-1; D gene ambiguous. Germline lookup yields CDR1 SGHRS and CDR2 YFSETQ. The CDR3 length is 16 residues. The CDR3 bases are TGCGCCAGCAGCTTGGCCCTCGGAACCATCTACAATGTGCAGTTCTTC. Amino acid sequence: CASSLALGTIYNVQFF.

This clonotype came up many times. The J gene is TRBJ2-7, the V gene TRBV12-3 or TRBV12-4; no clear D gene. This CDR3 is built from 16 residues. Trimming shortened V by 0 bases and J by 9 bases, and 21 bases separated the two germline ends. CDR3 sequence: CASSLALRLPVVGQYF. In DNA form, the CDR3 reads TGTGCCAGCAGTTTAGCGCTAAGACTCCCAGTGGTCGGGCAGTACTTC.

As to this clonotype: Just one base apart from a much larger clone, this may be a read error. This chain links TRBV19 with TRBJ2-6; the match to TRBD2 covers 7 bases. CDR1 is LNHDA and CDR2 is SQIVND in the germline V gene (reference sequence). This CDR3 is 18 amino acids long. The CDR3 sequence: CASSPGEGPSSGANVPTF. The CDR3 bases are TGTGCCAGTAGTCCCGGGGAGGGCCCTAGCTCTGGGGCCAACGTCCCGACTTTC.

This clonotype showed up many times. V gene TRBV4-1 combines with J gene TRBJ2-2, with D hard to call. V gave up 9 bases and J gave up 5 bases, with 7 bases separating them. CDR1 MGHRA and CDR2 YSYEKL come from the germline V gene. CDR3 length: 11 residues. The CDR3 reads CASTATGELFF. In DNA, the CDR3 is TGCGCCAGTACCGCAACCGGGGAGCTGTTTTTT.

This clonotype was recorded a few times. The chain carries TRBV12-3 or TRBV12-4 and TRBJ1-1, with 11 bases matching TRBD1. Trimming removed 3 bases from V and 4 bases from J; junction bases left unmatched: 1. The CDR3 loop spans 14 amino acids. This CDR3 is CASSFGTGGTEAFF. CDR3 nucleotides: TGTGCCAGCAGTTTTGGGACAGGGGGCACTGAAGCTTTCTTT.

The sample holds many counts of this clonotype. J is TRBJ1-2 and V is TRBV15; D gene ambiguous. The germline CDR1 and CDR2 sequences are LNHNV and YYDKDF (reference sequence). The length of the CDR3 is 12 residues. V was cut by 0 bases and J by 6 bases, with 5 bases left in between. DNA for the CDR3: TGTGCCACCAGCAGAGAATTCGATGGCTACACCTTC. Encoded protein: CATSREFDGYTF.

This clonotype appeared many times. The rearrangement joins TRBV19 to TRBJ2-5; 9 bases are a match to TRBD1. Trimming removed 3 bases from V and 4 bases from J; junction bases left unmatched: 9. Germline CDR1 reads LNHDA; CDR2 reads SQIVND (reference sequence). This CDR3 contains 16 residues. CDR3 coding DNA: TGTGCCAGTAGTATCCCTGACAGGGGGTTCGGAGAGACCCAGTACTTC. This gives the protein CASSIPDRGFGETQYF.

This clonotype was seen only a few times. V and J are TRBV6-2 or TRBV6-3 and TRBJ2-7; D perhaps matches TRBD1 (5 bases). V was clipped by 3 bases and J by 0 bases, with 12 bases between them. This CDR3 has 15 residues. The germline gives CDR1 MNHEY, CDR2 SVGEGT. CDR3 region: CASSYILGDSYEQYF. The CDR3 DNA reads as TGTGCCAGCAGTTATATCCTAGGGGACTCCTACGAGCAGTACTTC.

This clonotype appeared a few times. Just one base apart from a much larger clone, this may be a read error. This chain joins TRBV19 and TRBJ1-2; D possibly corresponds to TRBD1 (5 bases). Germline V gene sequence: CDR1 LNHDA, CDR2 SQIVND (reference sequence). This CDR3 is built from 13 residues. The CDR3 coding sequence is TGTGCCGGTAGTACCCAGGGTATCGGCGGCTACACCTTC. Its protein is CAGSTQGIGGYTF.

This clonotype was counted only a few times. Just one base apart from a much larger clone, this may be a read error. The CDR3 nucleotides are TGCAGTGCTGTACTAGGATCGCCGGAGACCCGGTACTTC. This encodes CSAVLGSPETRYF. The chain carries TRBV20-1 and TRBJ2-5; D possibly corresponds to TRBD2 (5 bases). CDR1 is DFQATT and CDR2 is SNEGSKA in the germline V gene (reference sequence). This CDR3 region has 13 residues.

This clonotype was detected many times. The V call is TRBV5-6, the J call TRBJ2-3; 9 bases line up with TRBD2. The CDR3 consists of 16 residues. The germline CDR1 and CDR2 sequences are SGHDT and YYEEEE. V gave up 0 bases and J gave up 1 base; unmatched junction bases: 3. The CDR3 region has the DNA TGTGCCAGCAGCTTGGTAGCGGGAGTGGGCACAGATACGCAGTATTTT. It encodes CASSLVAGVGTDTQYF.

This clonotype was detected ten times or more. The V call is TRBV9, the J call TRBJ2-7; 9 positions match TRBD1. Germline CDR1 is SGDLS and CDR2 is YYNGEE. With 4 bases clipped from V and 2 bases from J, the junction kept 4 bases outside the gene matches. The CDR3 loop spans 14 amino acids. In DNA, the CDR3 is TGTGCCAGCAGCTTCGGGACAGGGCCCTACGAGCAGTACTTC. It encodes CASSFGTGPYEQYF.

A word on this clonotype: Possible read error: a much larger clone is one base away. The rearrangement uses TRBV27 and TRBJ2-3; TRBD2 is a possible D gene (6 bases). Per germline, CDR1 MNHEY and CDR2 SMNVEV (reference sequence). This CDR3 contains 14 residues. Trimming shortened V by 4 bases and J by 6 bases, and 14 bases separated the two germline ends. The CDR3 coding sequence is TGTGCCAGCAGTTCGGGCGGGACGCGGGATACGCAGTATTTT. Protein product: CASSSGGTRDTQYF.

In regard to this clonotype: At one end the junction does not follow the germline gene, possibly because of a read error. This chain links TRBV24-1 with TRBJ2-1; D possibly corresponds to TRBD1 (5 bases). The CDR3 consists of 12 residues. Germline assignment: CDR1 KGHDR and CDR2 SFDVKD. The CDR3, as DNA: TGTGCCACCAGTGGGGGCTACGATGAACAGTTCTTC. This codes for CATSGGYDEQFF.

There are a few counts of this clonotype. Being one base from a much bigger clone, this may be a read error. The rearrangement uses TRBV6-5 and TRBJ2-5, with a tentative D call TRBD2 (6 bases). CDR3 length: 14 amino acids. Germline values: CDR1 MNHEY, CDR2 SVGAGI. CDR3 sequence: CASSHSGGRETQYF. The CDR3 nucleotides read TGTGCCAGCAGTCACTCTGGGGGGAGAGAGACCCAGTACTTC.